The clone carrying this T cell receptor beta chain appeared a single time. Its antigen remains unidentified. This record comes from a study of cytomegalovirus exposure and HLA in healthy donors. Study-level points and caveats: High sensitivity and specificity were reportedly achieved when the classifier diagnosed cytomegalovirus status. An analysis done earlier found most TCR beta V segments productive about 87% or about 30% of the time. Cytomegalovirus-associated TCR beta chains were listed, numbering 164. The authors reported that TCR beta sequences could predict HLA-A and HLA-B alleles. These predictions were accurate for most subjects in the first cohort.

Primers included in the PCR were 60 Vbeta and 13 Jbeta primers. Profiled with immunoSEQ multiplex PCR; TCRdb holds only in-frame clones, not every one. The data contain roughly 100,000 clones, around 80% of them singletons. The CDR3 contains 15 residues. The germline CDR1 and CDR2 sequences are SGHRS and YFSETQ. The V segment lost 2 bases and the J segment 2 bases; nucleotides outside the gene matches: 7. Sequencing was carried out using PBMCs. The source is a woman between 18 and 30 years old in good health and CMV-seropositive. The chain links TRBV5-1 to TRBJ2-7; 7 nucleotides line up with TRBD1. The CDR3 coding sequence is TGCGCCAGCAGCTTACAGGGGTGGGAGACCTACGAGCAGTACTTC. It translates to CASSLQGWETYEQYF.